Shown below are 21 T cell receptor beta chains from a single sample sequenced in a study of cytomegalovirus exposure and HLA in healthy donors listed by TCRdb under 2017. The library relied on the immunoSEQ multiplex PCR assay. A mixture of 60 forward primers for TCR Vbeta segments and 13 reverse primers for TCR Jbeta segments was used in the multiplex PCR. Imported from immuneACCESS, the table was reduced by TCRdb to in-frame sequences with V and J called. These copies leave out some clones; in studies compared against another copy, an unresolved V gene accounts for under half, and the cause of the remainder is not known. The sample contains approximately 190,000 clones, roughly 80% of them found a single time. The ten largest clones take up about 5.7% of the sample. The sample consisted of PBMCs. Every receptor here comes from a man between 40 and 49 years old in good health and CMV-seropositive.

The gene calls are TRBV7-3 and TRBJ2-7, with 9 bases aligning to TRBD2. Germline trimming cut 5 bases from V and 3 bases from J; bases unmatched to any gene: 5. Germline-derived CDR1 and CDR2 are SGHTA and FQGTGA. This CDR3 has 14 amino acids. The CDR3 sequence: CASSPGGGVYEQYF. CDR3 bases: TGTGCCAGCAGCCCCGGCGGGGGGGTCTACGAGCAGTACTTC.

The chain carries TRBV9 and TRBJ2-5; the match to TRBD2 covers 8 bases. The V gene's germline CDR1 is SGDLS and CDR2 YYNGEE. V lost 3 bases and J lost 5; bases outside the gene matches: 6. The CDR3 sequence is 14 residues long. The CDR3 protein is CASSAGTRGETQYF. The CDR3 DNA is TGTGCCAGCAGCGCCGGGACTAGAGGCGAGACCCAGTACTTC.

This rearrangement joins TRBV5-4 to TRBJ2-5; 12 positions agree with TRBD2. The trim removed 4 bases at V and 1 base at J, leaving 5 bases unmatched. This CDR3 is built from 16 residues. Germline V gene data show CDR1 as SGHNT and CDR2 as YYREEE (reference sequence). The CDR3 region is CASSTKLAGGQETQYF. The CDR3 DNA is TGTGCCAGCAGCACTAAACTAGCGGGGGGCCAAGAGACCCAGTACTTC.

V gene TRBV4-1 combines with J gene TRBJ2-5; 10 bases agree with TRBD2. CDR1 is MGHRA, CDR2 YSYEKL, per germline. The CDR3 runs 20 residues. The V and J ends lost 1 base and 2 bases, in that order; junction bases with no gene match: 16. CDR3: CASSQGGSASGGFWQETQYF. The CDR3 coding sequence is TGCGCCAGCAGCCAAGGAGGCTCGGCTAGCGGGGGCTTTTGGCAAGAGACCCAGTACTTC.

This chain connects TRBV28 to TRBJ1-6; D ambiguous. Trimming took off 6 bases at V and 10 bases at J, with 22 bases between the two ends. Germline CDR1 MDHEN, CDR2 SYDVKM. This CDR3 is built from 16 residues. This chain's CDR3 is CASRGSQVRGGSPLHF. The DNA of the CDR3 is TGTGCCAGCAGAGGGAGCCAGGTGCGCGGAGGATCACCCCTCCACTTT.

This clone was counted only a few times. The chain couples TRBV28 to TRBJ2-7; 10 bases align to TRBD1. Germline V CDR1 and CDR2: MDHEN, SYDVKM. The CDR3 has 18 residues. The V gene end was trimmed by 7 bases and the J gene end by 3 bases; junction bases not matched to a gene: 18. CDR3 residues: CASTSVGQGTLVFYEQYF. DNA of the CDR3: TGTGCCAGCACTTCGGTGGGACAGGGGACTTTGGTTTTCTACGAGCAGTACTTC. Supplemented by reference TRBV28 and TRBJ2-7, the full variable domain reads DVKVTQSSRYLVKRTGEKVFLECVQDMDHENMFWYRQDPGLGLRLIYFSYDVKMKEKGDIPEGYSVSREKKERFSLILESASTNQTSMYLCASTSVGQGTLVFYEQYFGPGTRLTVT.

The genes are TRBV5-6 and TRBJ2-7; TRBD1 matches at 7 bases. The germline V gene encodes CDR1 SGHDT and CDR2 YYEEEE. After removal of 3 bases from V and 1 base from J, the junction contained 7 bases not matched to a gene. This CDR3 region has 15 residues. Here the CDR3 reads CASSWTMTGSYEQYF. In DNA, the CDR3 is TGTGCCAGCAGCTGGACCATGACAGGGTCCTACGAGCAGTACTTC.

This chain links TRBV5-4 with TRBJ1-5; D call uncertain. CDR1 and CDR2 (germline): SGHNT, YYREEE (reference sequence). V lost 3 bases to trimming and J lost 3 bases, with 7 bases between them. This CDR3 contains 13 residues. The CDR3 region is CASSSTPNQPQHF. Here the CDR3 DNA reads TGTGCCAGCAGCTCTACCCCCAATCAGCCCCAGCATTTT.

This clone was picked up a small number of times. V gene TRBV29-1 combines with J gene TRBJ2-1; tentative D call: TRBD1 (5 bases). With 4 bases removed from V and 4 bases from J, the gap between germline ends came to 11 bases. The CDR3 is made up of 13 amino acids. Germline loops: CDR1 SQVTM, CDR2 ANQGSEA. CDR3 loop: CSVVTGDYNEQFF. The CDR3 DNA reads TGCAGCGTTGTAACAGGAGATTACAATGAGCAGTTCTTC.

A single count supports this clone. The chain carries TRBV9 and TRBJ1-1, with 8 bases that match TRBD1. The CDR3 totals 15 residues. Germline lookup yields CDR1 SGDLS and CDR2 YYNGEE. The V gene end was trimmed by 5 bases and the J gene end by 11 bases; junction bases not matched to a gene: 17. This chain's CDR3 is CASSLSVGQGAGAFF. The CDR3 DNA reads TGTGCCAGCAGTCTTAGTGTTGGGCAGGGGGCTGGGGCTTTCTTT.

The chain uses TRBV5-1 and TRBJ1-2; D is ambiguous. Trimming removed 2 bases from V and 1 base from J, with 9 bases in between. The CDR3 runs 14 residues. Germline V gene sequence: CDR1 SGHRS, CDR2 YFSETQ. The CDR3 DNA sequence: TGCGCCAGCAGCTTTAGTACGATTAACTATGGCTACACCTTC. Translation gives CASSFSTINYGYTF.

This clone was counted a few times. This sequence joins TRBV4-1 and TRBJ2-2; D is possibly TRBD2 (7 bases). CDR3 size: 16 residues. V was trimmed by 4 bases and J by 1 base, leaving 13 bases between them. Germline loops: CDR1 MGHRA, CDR2 YSYEKL. The CDR3 DNA sequence: TGCGCCAGCAGCCTTTGGGAGGGGGGGAACACCGGGGAGCTGTTTTTT. The encoded protein is CASSLWEGGNTGELFF.

This clone was seen only a few times. V usage is TRBV5-6 and J usage is TRBJ2-1; D gene unclear. This CDR3 has 13 residues. Deletions cut 0 bases from V and 4 bases from J, with 5 bases between. CDR1 is SGHDT and CDR2 is YYEEEE in the germline V gene. The CDR3 is CASSLEQYNEQFF. For the CDR3, the DNA is TGTGCCAGCAGCTTGGAACAGTACAATGAGCAGTTCTTC.

The rearrangement joins TRBV7-9 to TRBJ2-2, with D perhaps TRBD2 (5 bases). Germline lookup yields CDR1 SEHNR and CDR2 FQNEAQ (reference sequence). The V end was cut by 5 bases, the J end by 0 bases, with 13 bases between. This CDR3 has 16 amino acids. CDR3 sequence (DNA): TGTGCCAGCAGCCATCCGGGGTCCGCGAACACCGGGGAGCTGTTTTTT. Protein product: CASSHPGSANTGELFF. The variable domain in full, completed from reference TRBV7-9 and TRBJ2-2, reads DTGVSQNPRHKITKRGQNVTFRCDPISEHNRLYWYRQTLGQGPEFLTYFQNEAQLEKSRLLSDRFSAERPKGSFSTLEIQRTEQGDSAMYLCASSHPGSANTGELFFGEGSRLTVL.

The V call is TRBV28, the J call TRBJ2-1; D is possibly TRBD2 (6 bases). The V gene lost 6 bases and the J gene lost 0 bases, with 9 bases spanning the gap. This CDR3 has 14 residues. CDR1 and CDR2 from the germline V gene are MDHEN and SYDVKM. The chain's CDR3 is CASRKAGSYNEQFF. The CDR3 nucleotides are TGTGCCAGCAGGAAAGCGGGCTCCTACAATGAGCAGTTCTTC.

The chain carries TRBV30 and TRBJ1-1; no firm D call. Trimming took 4 bases from V and 9 from J, leaving 12 bases between them. The CDR3 extends over 11 amino acids. CDR1 GTSNPN and CDR2 SVGIG come from the germline V gene (reference sequence). This CDR3 is CAWTSGRKAFF. The CDR3 DNA reads as TGTGCCTGGACGTCGGGTCGAAAAGCTTTCTTT.

The rearrangement joins TRBV6-5 to TRBJ1-1, with D unresolved. The CDR3 loop spans 14 amino acids. The germline V gene has CDR1 MNHEY and CDR2 SVGAGI. Trimming took 0 bases from V and 1 from J, leaving 6 bases between them. CDR3 in amino acids: CASSYSGRNTEAFF. The CDR3 region has the DNA TGTGCCAGCAGTTACTCGGGCAGGAACACTGAAGCTTTCTTT.

The table lists this clone with a count of one. The chain is built from TRBV4-2 and TRBJ2-3; D is perhaps TRBD1 (6 bases). Trimming cost V 4 bases and J 3 bases, with 17 bases left between them. The CDR3 spans 16 residues. Per the germline V gene, CDR1 is LGHNA and CDR2 is YNFKEQ. The CDR3 bases are TGTGCCAGCAGCCCGGTAGGGACAATAGCGACAGATACGCAGTATTTT. It is translated as CASSPVGTIATDTQYF.

The V gene is TRBV5-4, the J gene TRBJ1-1; D is perhaps TRBD1 (6 bases). The CDR3 has 15 residues. With 10 bases removed from V and 0 bases from J, the gap between germline ends came to 19 bases. Germline lookup yields CDR1 SGHNT and CDR2 YYREEE (reference sequence). The DNA of the CDR3 is TGTGCCGCTGGCCGGGGGGGGCGGATGAACACTGAAGCTTTCTTT. It specifies CAAGRGGRMNTEAFF.

This clone was detected only a few times. In nucleotides, the CDR3 is TGTGCCAGCAGCCCAGGGGGCGGGTACGAGCAGTACTTC. This gives the protein CASSPGGGYEQYF. The V and J genes are TRBV14 and TRBJ2-7, with 8 nucleotides matching TRBD1. This CDR3 comprises 13 residues. Per germline, CDR1 SGHDN and CDR2 FVKESK. Trimming cost V 4 bases and J 4 bases; bases outside gene matches: 3.

This clone has just a few counts. The rearrangement joins TRBV6-5 to TRBJ1-5, with 9 bases that match TRBD1. CDR1 and CDR2 from the germline V gene are MNHEY and SVGAGI. CDR3 size: 15 residues. J gave up 6 bases and V 2 bases, and 5 bases lay outside the gene matches. CDR3 coding DNA: TGTGCCAGCAGTTACGGGCGACAGGGGGGTCAGCCCCAGCATTTT. It encodes CASSYGRQGGQPQHF.